This TCR beta chain was identified in a study of PD-1 blockade in classical Hodgkin lymphoma. Whole-study results and caveats: Complete responders entered with baseline diversity on par with newly diagnosed patients, the results showed.

As for this clone: Its specificity is not known.

Method: immunoSEQ multiplex PCR; TCRdb's copy keeps in-frame clones and lacks some. The table shows tens of thousands of clones, with about 71% occurring only once. After autologous stem cell transplantation all patients relapsed, and prior brentuximab vedotin exposure differed between cohorts. This CDR3 has 17 residues. Germline-derived CDR1 and CDR2 are SNHLY and FYNNEI. V shed 6 bases and J 4 bases; nucleotides not matched to a gene: 12. The source is a human donor with classical Hodgkin lymphoma. V usage is TRBV2 and J usage is TRBJ2-6; TRBD2 agrees at 7 bases. The sequencing here drew on peripheral blood mononuclear cells (PBMCs), taken at baseline. The CDR3 sequence is CASSGWGGLQGANVLTF. DNA for the CDR3: TGTGCCAGCAGCGGCTGGGGGGGGTTGCAAGGGGCCAACGTCCTGACTTTC.